The T cell receptor beta chain under discussion was sequenced for a study of shared clonotypes between healthy human individuals. Overall study findings and caveats: Memory subsets generally showed lower estimated richness than naive subsets. Some naive CD4 clonotypes, roughly 5%, turned up in common across several donors. Clonotypes which were not shared had lower generation probabilities than clonotypes that all four donors shared.

Worth noting for this clone: What it binds is unknown.

Genomic DNA from each subset was divided evenly over several immunoSEQ plates. The data were produced by immunoSEQ multiplex PCR, yet TCRdb's version contains in-frame clones alone and is incomplete. The sample consists of approximately 1.4 million clones, about 98% of them appearing once. This TCR came from a man under 40 in good health. What was sequenced was naive CD4+ T cells sorted from blood. As for subset: CD45RA+ positively selected.

DNA of the CDR3: TGTGCCACCAGCAGAGATCCTAGCTCAAGGGTGTTGAACACTGAAGCTTTCTTT. This gives the protein CATSRDPSSRVLNTEAFF. The chain links TRBV15 to TRBJ1-1; no clear D gene. The CDR3 is 18 residues long. Germline CDR1 reads LNHNV; CDR2 reads YYDKDF (reference sequence). V was pared by 0 bases and J by 0 bases, with 17 bases between.